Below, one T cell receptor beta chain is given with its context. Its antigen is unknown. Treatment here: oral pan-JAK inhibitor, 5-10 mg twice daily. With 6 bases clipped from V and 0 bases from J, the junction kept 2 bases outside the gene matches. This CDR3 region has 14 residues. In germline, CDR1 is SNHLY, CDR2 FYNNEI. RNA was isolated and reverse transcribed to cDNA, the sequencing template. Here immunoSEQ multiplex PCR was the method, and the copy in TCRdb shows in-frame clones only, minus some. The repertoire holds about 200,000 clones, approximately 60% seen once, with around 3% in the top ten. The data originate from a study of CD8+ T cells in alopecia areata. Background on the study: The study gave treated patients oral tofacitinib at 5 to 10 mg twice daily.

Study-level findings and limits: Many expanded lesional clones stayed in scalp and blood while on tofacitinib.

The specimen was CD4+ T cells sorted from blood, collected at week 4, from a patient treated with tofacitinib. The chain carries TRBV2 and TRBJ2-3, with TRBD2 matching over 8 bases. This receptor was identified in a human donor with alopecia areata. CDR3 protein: CASRSGGSTDTQYF. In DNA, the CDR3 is TGTGCCAGCAGGAGCGGGGGAAGCACAGATACGCAGTATTTT.